This T cell receptor beta chain emerged from a study of cytomegalovirus exposure and HLA in healthy donors. The V end was cut by 0 bases, the J end by 0 bases, with 6 bases between. The CDR3 is 15 amino acids. Germline assignment: CDR1 LGHNA and CDR2 YSLEER. Findings of the study overall: Certain sequence variants were highly shared and formed a cluster, and this cluster was likely a sequencing artifact.

Note on this clone: What it binds is unknown.

Primers included in the PCR were 60 Vbeta and 13 Jbeta primers. Here immunoSEQ multiplex PCR was the method, and the copy in TCRdb shows in-frame clones only, minus some. Altogether some 160,000 clones are present, 60% to 80% being singletons, with the ten largest covering 1.4%. Sequencing was carried out using PBMCs. The clonotype was recovered from a male donor in good health and CMV-seronegative. This chain joins TRBV4-3 and TRBJ1-3; no clear D gene. CDR3: CASSQDPISGNTIYF. For the CDR3, the DNA is TGCGCCAGCAGCCAAGATCCTATCTCTGGAAACACCATATATTTT.